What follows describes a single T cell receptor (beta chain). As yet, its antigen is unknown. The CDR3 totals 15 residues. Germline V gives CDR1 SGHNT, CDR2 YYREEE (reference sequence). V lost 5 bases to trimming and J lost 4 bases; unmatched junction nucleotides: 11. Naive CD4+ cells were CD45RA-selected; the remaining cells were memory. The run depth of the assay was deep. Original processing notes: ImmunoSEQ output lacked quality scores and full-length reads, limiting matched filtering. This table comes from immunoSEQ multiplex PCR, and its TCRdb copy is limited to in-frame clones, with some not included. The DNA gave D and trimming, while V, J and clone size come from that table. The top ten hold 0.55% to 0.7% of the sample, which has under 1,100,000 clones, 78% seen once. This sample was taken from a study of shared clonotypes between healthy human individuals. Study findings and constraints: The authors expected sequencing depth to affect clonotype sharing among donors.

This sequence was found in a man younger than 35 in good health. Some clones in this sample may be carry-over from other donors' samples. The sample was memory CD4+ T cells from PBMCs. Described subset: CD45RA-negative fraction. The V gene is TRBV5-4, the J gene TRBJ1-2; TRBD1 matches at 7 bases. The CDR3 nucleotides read TGTGCCAGCAGGAATAGAGACAGGGACGTCTATGGCTACACCTTC. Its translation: CASRNRDRDVYGYTF. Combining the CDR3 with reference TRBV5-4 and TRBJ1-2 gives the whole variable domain ETGVTQSPTHLIKTRGQQVTLRCSSQSGHNTVSWYQQALGQGPQFIFQYYREEENGRGNFPPRFSGLQFPNYSSELNVNALELDDSALYLCASRNRDRDVYGYTFGSGTRLTVV.